This T cell receptor (beta chain) is from a study of PD-1 blockade in classical Hodgkin lymphoma. Clones were sequenced by immunoSEQ multiplex PCR, and TCRdb holds only the in-frame ones, with some missing. The sample records about 90,000 clones, around 90% being singletons. In regard to this clone: Antigen specificity is unknown.

Study results and limitations: Newly diagnosed patients were said to have less baseline TCR diversity than healthy donors did. With respect to the repertoire differences, their causes, possibly disease activity or prior therapy, remain undefined.

No patient escaped relapse after autologous stem cell transplantation, and brentuximab vedotin exposure varied. Germline CDR1 is MGHRA and CDR2 is YSYEKL. This CDR3 region has 18 residues. V dropped 4 bases and J dropped 3 bases, with 24 bases sitting between them. The source is a human donor with classical Hodgkin lymphoma. This sample comprised peripheral blood mononuclear cells (PBMCs), obtained before the second cycle of nivolumab. The chain couples TRBV4-1 to TRBJ1-1; TRBD1 might be the D (5 bases). CDR3 DNA: TGCGCCAGCAGCCCCCTCCCGGGACGATCCCCTGGGGACACTGAAGCTTTCTTT. This codes for CASSPLPGRSPGDTEAFF.